This T cell receptor (beta chain) comes out of a study of brain T cells in children with intractable seizures. Measured with immunoSEQ multiplex PCR; TCRdb has only the in-frame clones, and not every one. The profile shows roughly 120,000 clones, 94% of them singletons. This CDR3 is built from 15 residues. Looked up from germline, CDR1 is MDHEN and CDR2 is SYDVKM. V shed 1 base and J shed 0 bases, with 7 bases lying between them. Patients received at least one anti-epileptic drug before surgery. This clone was observed once. As yet, its antigen is unknown. Overall study results and limits: Absence of clones before surgery may stem from lower sequencing depth.

The sequence was obtained from a boy under two years old with hemimegalencephaly and intractable seizures. The chain uses TRBV28 and TRBJ1-5; no firm D call. Sequencing used peripheral blood, obtained at surgery. CDR3 sequence reads: CASSLFTGSNQPQHF. DNA for the CDR3: TGTGCCAGCAGTTTATTTACCGGTAGCAATCAGCCCCAGCATTTT.